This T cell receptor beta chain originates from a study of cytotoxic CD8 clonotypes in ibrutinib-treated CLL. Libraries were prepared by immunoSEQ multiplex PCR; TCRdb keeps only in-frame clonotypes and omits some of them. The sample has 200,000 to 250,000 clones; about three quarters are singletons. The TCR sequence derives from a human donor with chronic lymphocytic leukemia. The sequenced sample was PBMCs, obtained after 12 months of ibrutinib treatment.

CDR3 nucleotide sequence: TGTGCCAGCAGTTCCTCGGCGGGACAGGGGTATAATTCACCCCTCCACTTT. Its translation: CASSSSAGQGYNSPLHF. The chain combines TRBV11-2 with TRBJ1-6; TRBD1 aligns across 10 bases. This CDR3 is 17 amino acids long. The germline gives CDR1 SGHAT, CDR2 FQNNGV. Trimming at V came to 6 bases and at J to 4 bases, leaving 9 bases not matched to a gene.